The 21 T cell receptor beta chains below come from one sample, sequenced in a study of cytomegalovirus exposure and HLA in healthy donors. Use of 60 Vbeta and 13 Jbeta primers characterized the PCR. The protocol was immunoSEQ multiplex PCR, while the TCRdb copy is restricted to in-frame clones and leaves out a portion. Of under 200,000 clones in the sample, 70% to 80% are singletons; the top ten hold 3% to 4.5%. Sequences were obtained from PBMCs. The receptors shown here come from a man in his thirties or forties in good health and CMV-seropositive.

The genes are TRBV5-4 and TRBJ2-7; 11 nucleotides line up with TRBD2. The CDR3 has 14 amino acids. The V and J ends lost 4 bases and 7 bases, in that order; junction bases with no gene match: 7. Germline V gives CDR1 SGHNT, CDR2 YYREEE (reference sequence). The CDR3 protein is CASSGRTSGGEQYF. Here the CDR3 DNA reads TGTGCCAGCAGCGGTCGTACTAGCGGGGGAGAGCAGTACTTC. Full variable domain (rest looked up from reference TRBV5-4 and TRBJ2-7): ETGVTQSPTHLIKTRGQQVTLRCSSQSGHNTVSWYQQALGQGPQFIFQYYREEENGRGNFPPRFSGLQFPNYSSELNVNALELDDSALYLCASSGRTSGGEQYFGPGTRLTVT.

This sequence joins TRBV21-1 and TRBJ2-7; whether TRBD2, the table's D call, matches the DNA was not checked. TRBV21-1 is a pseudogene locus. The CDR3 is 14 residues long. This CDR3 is CASSKTAGTYEQYF. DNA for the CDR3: TGTGCCAGCAGCAAAACGGCGGGAACCTACGAGCAGTACTTC.

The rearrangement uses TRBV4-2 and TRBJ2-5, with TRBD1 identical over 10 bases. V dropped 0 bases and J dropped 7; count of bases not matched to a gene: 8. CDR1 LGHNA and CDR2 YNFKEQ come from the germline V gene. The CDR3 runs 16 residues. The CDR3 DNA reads TGTGCCAGCAGCCAAGAGGGGACAGGGGTTGGGTTGACCCAGTACTTC. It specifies CASSQEGTGVGLTQYF.

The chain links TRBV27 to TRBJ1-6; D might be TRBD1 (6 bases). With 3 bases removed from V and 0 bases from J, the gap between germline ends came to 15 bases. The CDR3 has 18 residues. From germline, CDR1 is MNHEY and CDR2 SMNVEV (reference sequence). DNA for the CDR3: TGTGCCAGCAGTTTGACACAGGGTCCGAGCTCCTATAATTCACCCCTCCACTTT. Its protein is CASSLTQGPSSYNSPLHF.

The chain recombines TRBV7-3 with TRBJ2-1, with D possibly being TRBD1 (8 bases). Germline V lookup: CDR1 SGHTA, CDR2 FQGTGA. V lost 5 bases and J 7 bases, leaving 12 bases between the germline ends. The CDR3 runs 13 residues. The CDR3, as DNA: TGTGCCAGCAGCGAACAGGGGGGGAATGAGCAGTTCTTC. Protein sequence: CASSEQGGNEQFF.

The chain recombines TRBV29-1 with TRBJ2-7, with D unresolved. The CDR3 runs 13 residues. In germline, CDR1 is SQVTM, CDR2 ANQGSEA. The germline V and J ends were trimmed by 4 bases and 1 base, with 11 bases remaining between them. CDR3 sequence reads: CSVVYSLSYEQYF. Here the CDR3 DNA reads TGCAGCGTTGTTTACTCTCTTTCCTACGAGCAGTACTTC.

The CDR3 region has the DNA TGCGCCAGCAGGCTGGGCCCGTCCTACAATGAGCAGTTCTTC. Translation: CASRLGPSYNEQFF. The chain joins TRBV4-1 to TRBJ2-1; no firm D call. Trimming removed 6 bases at V and 1 base at J, with 10 bases between. The CDR3 totals 14 residues. The germline V gene has CDR1 MGHRA and CDR2 YSYEKL.

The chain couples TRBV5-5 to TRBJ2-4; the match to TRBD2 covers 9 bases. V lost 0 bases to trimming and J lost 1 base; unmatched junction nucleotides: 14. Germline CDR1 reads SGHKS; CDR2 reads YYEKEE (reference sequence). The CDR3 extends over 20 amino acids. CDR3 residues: CASSLAYAGGRSTAKNIQYF. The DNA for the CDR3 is TGTGCCAGCAGCTTGGCCTACGCGGGGGGGCGAAGTACGGCCAAAAACATTCAGTACTTC.

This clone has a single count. CDR3 in amino acids: CASRVAENTEAFF. In DNA, the CDR3 is TGTGCCAGCAGGGTAGCAGAAAACACTGAAGCTTTCTTT. The chain is built from TRBV6-4 and TRBJ1-1, with D hard to call. The CDR3 totals 13 residues. Germline values: CDR1 MRHNA, CDR2 SNTAGT. The V end was cut by 6 bases, the J end by 2 bases, with 10 bases between.

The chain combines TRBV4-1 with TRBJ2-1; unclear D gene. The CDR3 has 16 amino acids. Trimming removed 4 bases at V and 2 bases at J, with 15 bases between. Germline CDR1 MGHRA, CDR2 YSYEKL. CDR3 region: CASSLSPGETYNEQFF. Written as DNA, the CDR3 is TGCGCCAGCAGCCTGTCCCCCGGTGAGACCTACAATGAGCAGTTCTTC.

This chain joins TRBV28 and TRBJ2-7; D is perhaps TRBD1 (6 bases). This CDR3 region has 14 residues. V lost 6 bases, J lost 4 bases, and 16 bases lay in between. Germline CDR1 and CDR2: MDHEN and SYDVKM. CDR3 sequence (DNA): TGTGCCAGCAGCGAAGGGACAAAAGTTTACGAGCAGTACTTC. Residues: CASSEGTKVYEQYF.

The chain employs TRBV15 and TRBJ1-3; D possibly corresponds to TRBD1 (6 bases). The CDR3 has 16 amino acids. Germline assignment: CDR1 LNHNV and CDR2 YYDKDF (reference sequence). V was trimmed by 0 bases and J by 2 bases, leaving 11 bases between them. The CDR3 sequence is CATSRDPGETGNTIYF. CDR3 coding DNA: TGTGCCACCAGCAGAGACCCAGGGGAGACTGGAAACACCATATATTTT.

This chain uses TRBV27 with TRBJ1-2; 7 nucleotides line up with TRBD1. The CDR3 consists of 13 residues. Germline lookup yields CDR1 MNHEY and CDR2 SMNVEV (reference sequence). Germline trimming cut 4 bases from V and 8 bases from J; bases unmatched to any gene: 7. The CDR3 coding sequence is TGTGCCAGCAGTTACGGACAGGCTGGGGGCTACACCTTC. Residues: CASSYGQAGGYTF.

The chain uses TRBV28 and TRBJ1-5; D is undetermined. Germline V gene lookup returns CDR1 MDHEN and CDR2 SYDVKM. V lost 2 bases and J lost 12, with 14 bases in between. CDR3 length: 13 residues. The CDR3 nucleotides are TGTGCCAGCAGTTTAGCGGCACTTTGGTTCCAGCATTTT. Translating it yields CASSLAALWFQHF.

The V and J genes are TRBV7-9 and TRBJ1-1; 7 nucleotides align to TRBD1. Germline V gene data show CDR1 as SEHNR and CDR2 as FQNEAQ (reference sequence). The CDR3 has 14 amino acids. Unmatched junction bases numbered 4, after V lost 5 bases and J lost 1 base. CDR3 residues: CASSLQGPNTEAFF. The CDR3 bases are TGTGCCAGCAGCCTACAGGGGCCGAACACTGAAGCTTTCTTT.

CDR3 in amino acids: CASSSGHSYEQYF. The CDR3, as DNA: TGTGCCAGCAGTTCAGGGCATTCCTACGAGCAGTACTTC. This chain links TRBV6-6 with TRBJ2-7, with D maybe TRBD1 (5 bases). This CDR3 spans 13 amino acids. The V end was cut by 4 bases, the J end by 1 base, with 8 bases between. CDR1 and CDR2 from the germline V gene are MNHNY and SVGAGI (reference sequence).

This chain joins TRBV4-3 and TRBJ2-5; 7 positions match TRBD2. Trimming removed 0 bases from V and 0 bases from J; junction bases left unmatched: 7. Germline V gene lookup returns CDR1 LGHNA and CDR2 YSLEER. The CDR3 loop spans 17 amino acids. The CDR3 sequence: CASSQDGEAGHQETQYF. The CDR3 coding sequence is TGCGCCAGCAGCCAAGACGGGGAAGCGGGGCACCAAGAGACCCAGTACTTC.

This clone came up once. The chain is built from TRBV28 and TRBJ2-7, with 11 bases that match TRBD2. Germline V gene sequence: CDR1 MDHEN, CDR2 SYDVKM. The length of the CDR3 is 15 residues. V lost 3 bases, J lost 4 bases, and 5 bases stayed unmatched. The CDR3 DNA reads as TGTGCCAGCAGTTTCGGTGCTAGCGGGGGGTACGAGCAGTACTTC. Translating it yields CASSFGASGGYEQYF. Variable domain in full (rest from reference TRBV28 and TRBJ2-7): DVKVTQSSRYLVKRTGEKVFLECVQDMDHENMFWYRQDPGLGLRLIYFSYDVKMKEKGDIPEGYSVSREKKERFSLILESASTNQTSMYLCASSFGASGGYEQYFGPGTRLTVT.

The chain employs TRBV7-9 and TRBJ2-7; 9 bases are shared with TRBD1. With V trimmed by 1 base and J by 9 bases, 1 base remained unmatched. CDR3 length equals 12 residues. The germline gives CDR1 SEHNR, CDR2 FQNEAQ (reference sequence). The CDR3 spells CASSLGGQGQYF. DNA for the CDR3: TGTGCCAGCAGCTTAGGGGGACAGGGGCAGTACTTC.

The CDR3 DNA is TGCGCCAGCAGCCAAGTAATTAGCGGGGGCACCGGGGAGCTGTTTTTT. Protein: CASSQVISGGTGELFF. The chain recombines TRBV4-3 with TRBJ2-2; 9 bases line up with TRBD2. J was trimmed by 4 bases and V by 1 base; bases with no gene match: 4. Per germline, CDR1 LGHNA and CDR2 YSLEER. The CDR3 is 16 residues long.

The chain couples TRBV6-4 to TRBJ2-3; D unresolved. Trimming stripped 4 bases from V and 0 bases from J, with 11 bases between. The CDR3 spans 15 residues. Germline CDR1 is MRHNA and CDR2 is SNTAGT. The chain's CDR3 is CASSVTPTSTDTQYF. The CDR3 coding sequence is TGTGCCAGCAGTGTGACACCAACTAGCACAGATACGCAGTATTTT.